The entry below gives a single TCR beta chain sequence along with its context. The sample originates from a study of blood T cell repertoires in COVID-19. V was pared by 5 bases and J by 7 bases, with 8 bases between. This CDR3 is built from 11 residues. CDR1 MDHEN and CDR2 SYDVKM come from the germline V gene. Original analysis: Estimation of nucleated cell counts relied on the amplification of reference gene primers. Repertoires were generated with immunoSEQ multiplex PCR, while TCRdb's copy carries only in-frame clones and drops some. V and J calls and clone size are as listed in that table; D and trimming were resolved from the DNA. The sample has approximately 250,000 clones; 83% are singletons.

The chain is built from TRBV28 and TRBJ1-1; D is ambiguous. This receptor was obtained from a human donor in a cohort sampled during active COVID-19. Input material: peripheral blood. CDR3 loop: CASSLQVEAFF. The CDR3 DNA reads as TGTGCCAGCAGTCTTCAGGTTGAAGCTTTCTTT.